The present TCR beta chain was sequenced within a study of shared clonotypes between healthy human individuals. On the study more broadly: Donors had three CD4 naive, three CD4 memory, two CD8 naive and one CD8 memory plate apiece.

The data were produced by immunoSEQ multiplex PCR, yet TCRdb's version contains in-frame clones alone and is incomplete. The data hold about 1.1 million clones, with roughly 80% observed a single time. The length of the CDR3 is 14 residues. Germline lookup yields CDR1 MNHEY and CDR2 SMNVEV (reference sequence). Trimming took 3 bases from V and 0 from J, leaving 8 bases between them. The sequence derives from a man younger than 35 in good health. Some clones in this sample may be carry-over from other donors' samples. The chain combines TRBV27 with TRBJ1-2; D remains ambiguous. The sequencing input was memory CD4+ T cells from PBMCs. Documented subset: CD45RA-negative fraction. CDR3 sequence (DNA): TGTGCCAGCAGTTTCGGCAGCCCTAACTATGGCTACACCTTC. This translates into CASSFGSPNYGYTF.